The 27 T cell receptor beta chains in this list originate from one sample, sequenced in a study of T cells after yellow fever vaccination. TCRdb re-called the 5' RACE reads through MiXCR, storing one row per CDR3 protein. The sample lists hundreds of thousands of distinct CDR3 sequences; 20% to 25% were seen once. Here the sequenced sample was PBMCs, taken less than 25 days after the first yellow fever vaccination. Source of these receptors: a man aged 18 to 30 who received the YFV17D yellow fever vaccine.

The CDR3 loop is CASSLREGYSYGYTF. In DNA, the CDR3 is TGTGCCAGCAGTTTGCGGGAGGGGTATAGCTATGGCTACACCTTC. The chain has TRBV27 and TRBJ1-2; D may be TRBD1 (5 bases). The CDR3 extends over 15 amino acids. V lost 3 bases to trimming and J lost 4 bases, with 15 bases between them. Germline values: CDR1 MNHEY, CDR2 SMNVEV (reference sequence).

This chain's CDR3 is CASSLKGGTSYGYTF. The DNA for the CDR3 is TGTGCCAGCAGTTTAAAGGGCGGGACTTCCTATGGCTACACCTTC. This chain links TRBV27 with TRBJ1-2; weak D call: TRBD1 (5 bases). There are 15 residues in the CDR3. V was cut by 2 bases and J by 4 bases, with 14 bases left in between. Looked up from germline, CDR1 is MNHEY and CDR2 is SMNVEV (reference sequence).

The chain has TRBV5-1 and TRBJ1-1, with D possibly matching TRBD1 (5 bases). V was clipped by 7 bases and J by 8 bases, with 18 bases between them. Germline assignment: CDR1 SGHRS and CDR2 YFSETQ. The CDR3 totals 13 residues. As DNA, the CDR3 is TGCGCCAGCTACGACCCCGGGGGGAGCGAAGCTTTCTTT. Translation gives CASYDPGGSEAFF.

This chain links TRBV7-2 with TRBJ2-1; 14 bases agree with TRBD2. This CDR3 is built from 17 residues. Trimming at V came to 5 bases and at J to 9 bases, leaving 12 bases not matched to a gene. Germline V gene lookup returns CDR1 SGHTA and CDR2 FQGNSA. The CDR3 bases are TGTGCCAGCAGCCAACCGGGACTAGCGGGGGTAGCAGGTGAGCAGTTCTTC. Translating it yields CASSQPGLAGVAGEQFF.

The gene calls are TRBV19 and TRBJ2-2; TRBD2 is a possible D gene (6 bases). With 9 bases removed from V and 1 base from J, the gap between germline ends came to 15 bases. The germline V gene has CDR1 LNHDA and CDR2 SQIVND (reference sequence). The length of the CDR3 is 15 residues. DNA of the CDR3: TGTGCCAGCGGGGGACCCTCCGGGAACACCGGGGAGCTGTTTTTT. Its translation is CASGGPSGNTGELFF.

The table lists this clonotype with a few counts. Here the CDR3 reads CAIEGGTAELFF. CDR3 nucleotides: TGTGCCATCGAGGGAGGAACGGCGGAGCTGTTTTTT. The chain links TRBV10-3 to TRBJ2-2, with D maybe TRBD2 (6 bases). Germline V gene data show CDR1 as ENHRY and CDR2 as SYGVKD. There are 12 residues in the CDR3. With 8 bases removed from V and 10 bases from J, the gap between germline ends came to 14 bases.

The J gene is TRBJ2-5, the V gene TRBV27; possibly TRBD2 for D (5 bases). V was clipped by 4 bases and J by 7 bases, with 13 bases between them. CDR3 length equals 13 residues. CDR1 is MNHEY, CDR2 SMNVEV, per germline (reference sequence). The chain's CDR3 is CASSSYGEGTQYF. The CDR3 bases are TGTGCCAGCAGTTCATACGGGGAAGGGACCCAGTACTTC.

The chain carries TRBV20-1 and TRBJ1-1, with 7 bases lining up with TRBD1. The CDR3 covers 14 residues. The V gene's germline CDR1 is DFQATT and CDR2 SNEGSKA (reference sequence). Trimming took 4 bases from V and 4 from J; bases not matched to a gene: 9. The CDR3: CSANIGDSPTEAFF. The CDR3 DNA sequence: TGCAGTGCTAACATAGGGGACAGCCCCACTGAAGCTTTCTTT.

This sequence joins TRBV20-1 and TRBJ2-7; TRBD1 aligns across 8 bases. Unmatched junction bases numbered 11, after V lost 6 bases and J lost 1 base. Looked up from germline, CDR1 is DFQATT and CDR2 is SNEGSKA (reference sequence). The CDR3 sequence is 15 residues long. CDR3 amino acids: CSAGLSGQGSYEQYF. DNA for the CDR3: TGCAGTGCGGGGCTTTCCGGACAGGGTTCCTACGAGCAGTACTTC.

This clonotype was observed a few times. The CDR3 reads CASSPRPSGNTIYF. The CDR3 coding sequence is TGTGCCAGCAGCCCCCGCCCTTCTGGAAACACCATATATTTT. The chain has TRBV11-2 and TRBJ1-3; D gene unclear. Trimming removed 5 bases at V and 1 base at J, with 9 bases between. CDR3 size: 14 residues. Germline CDR1 reads SGHAT; CDR2 reads FQNNGV.

This clonotype was seen many times. This CDR3 is CASSLAGTGYNEQFF. The CDR3 region has the DNA TGCGCCAGCAGCTTGGCCGGGACTGGATACAATGAGCAGTTCTTC. The chain combines TRBV5-1 with TRBJ2-1; D is perhaps TRBD2 (6 bases). The CDR3 is 15 amino acids. Germline V gene data show CDR1 as SGHRS and CDR2 as YFSETQ. The germline V and J ends were trimmed by 0 bases and 4 bases, with 11 bases remaining between them.

The chain links TRBV2 to TRBJ2-2; D not resolved. The V gene lost 0 bases and the J gene lost 1 base, with 6 bases spanning the gap. This CDR3 is 15 amino acids long. Germline CDR1 reads SNHLY; CDR2 reads FYNNEI. CDR3 in amino acids: CASSEAQRNTGELFF. The CDR3 nucleotides are TGTGCCAGCAGTGAAGCACAGAGGAACACCGGGGAGCTGTTTTTT.

The chain recombines TRBV29-1 with TRBJ2-1; either TRBD1 or TRBD2 may supply D (5 bases each). Looked up from germline, CDR1 is SQVTM and CDR2 is ANQGSEA. V was clipped by 4 bases and J by 7 bases, with 20 bases between them. This CDR3 contains 15 residues. The CDR3 loop is CSVGVLGTNGNEQFF. The CDR3 region has the DNA TGCAGCGTTGGGGTCCTCGGGACCAACGGGAATGAGCAGTTCTTC.

The chain recombines TRBV12-3 or TRBV12-4 with TRBJ1-3; D gene unclear. The CDR3 has 15 residues. Between the trimmed V and J ends, which lost 7 bases and 4 bases, there was a span of 17 bases. The CDR3 protein is CASTQTGGGGNTIYF. As DNA, the CDR3 is TGTGCCAGCACCCAAACGGGAGGCGGCGGAAACACCATATATTTT.

The gene calls are TRBV7-6 and TRBJ2-1; 10 bases are a match to TRBD2. The V gene's germline CDR1 is SGHVS and CDR2 FNYEAQ. CDR3 length: 15 amino acids. V trimming: 2 bases; J trimming: 5 bases; junction bases outside the gene matches: 3. CDR3 nucleotides: TGTGCCAGCAGCTTACTAGCGGGAGAAAACAATGAGCAGTTCTTC. Translating it yields CASSLLAGENNEQFF.

In this sample, this clonotype turned up many times. V gene TRBV29-1 combines with J gene TRBJ1-2, with 7 bases aligning to TRBD1. Per germline, CDR1 SQVTM and CDR2 ANQGSEA. The CDR3 length is 13 residues. V dropped 6 bases and J dropped 0; count of bases not matched to a gene: 4. CDR3 protein: CSVWDRPNYGYTF. CDR3 coding DNA: TGCAGCGTGTGGGACAGACCTAACTATGGCTACACCTTC.

This chain connects TRBV4-3 to TRBJ2-7, with D tentatively TRBD1 or TRBD2 (5 bases each). The germline V gene encodes CDR1 LGHNA and CDR2 YSLEER. V lost 0 bases and J lost 3, with 12 bases in between. The CDR3 is 15 amino acids. The CDR3 bases are TGCGCCAGCAGCCAAGATCCGGGACGACACTACGAGCAGTACTTC. It is translated as CASSQDPGRHYEQYF.

V gene TRBV20-1 combines with J gene TRBJ2-5, with 7 bases matching TRBD1. This CDR3 has 12 amino acids. Germline CDR1 reads DFQATT; CDR2 reads SNEGSKA (reference sequence). The junction had 7 bases not matched to a gene; V was cut back by 5 bases and J by 7 bases. CDR3 coding DNA: TGCAGTGCTGAACAGGGGTTAGGGACCCAGTACTTC. Its protein product is CSAEQGLGTQYF.

This clonotype was seen a few times. The rearrangement uses TRBV7-9 and TRBJ1-2; D perhaps matches TRBD1 (6 bases). The CDR3 sequence is 14 residues long. Germline V gives CDR1 SEHNR, CDR2 FQNEAQ (reference sequence). Trimming took off 5 bases at V and 4 bases at J, with 14 bases between the two ends. The CDR3 nucleotides are TGTGCCAGCAGCCCAACAGGACAGAGCTATGGCTACACCTTC. Encoded protein: CASSPTGQSYGYTF.

V and J are TRBV7-9 and TRBJ2-1, with D perhaps matching TRBD1 (6 bases). With 1 base removed from V and 5 bases from J, the gap between germline ends came to 9 bases. The CDR3 has 14 amino acids. Germline assignment: CDR1 SEHNR and CDR2 FQNEAQ (reference sequence). In DNA, the CDR3 is TGTGCCAGCAGCTTAGTAGGGACAAACAATGAGCAGTTCTTC. It encodes CASSLVGTNNEQFF.

The rearrangement joins TRBV28 to TRBJ1-6, with TRBD1 matching over 8 bases. V trimming: 5 bases; J trimming: 7 bases; junction bases outside the gene matches: 7. Germline V gene data show CDR1 as MDHEN and CDR2 as SYDVKM. The CDR3 is 15 residues long. The CDR3 nucleotides read TGTGCCAGCAGTCTCGGACAGGGATCGAATTCACCCCTCCACTTT. This encodes CASSLGQGSNSPLHF.

The CDR3 protein is CASSEDRDPTVYEQYF. DNA of the CDR3: TGTGCCAGCAGCGAGGACCGGGACCCAACTGTCTACGAGCAGTACTTC. This chain uses TRBV7-2 with TRBJ2-7; D tentatively fits TRBD1 or TRBD2 (5 bases each). Trimming removed 5 bases from V and 3 bases from J, with 20 bases in between. Germline lookup yields CDR1 SGHTA and CDR2 FQGNSA. This CDR3 has 16 residues.

This clonotype was counted only a few times. The CDR3 nucleotides are TGCGCCAGCAGCCCCAGCGGGGGGGCATGGGAGCAGTTCTTC. Translated, it gives CASSPSGGAWEQFF. The V call is TRBV5-1, the J call TRBJ2-1, with 10 bases identical to TRBD2. This CDR3 has 14 residues. V lost 4 bases to trimming and J lost 10 bases; unmatched junction nucleotides: 8. Germline CDR1 reads SGHRS; CDR2 reads YFSETQ. The variable domain in full, with the rest retrieved from reference TRBV5-1 and TRBJ2-1, is KAGVTQTPRYLIKTRGQQVTLSCSPISGHRSVSWYQQTPGQGLQFLFEYFSETQRNKGNFPGRFSGRQFSNSRSEMNVSTLELGDSALYLCASSPSGGAWEQFFGPGTRLTVL.

The V gene is TRBV3-1, the J gene TRBJ1-2; D might be TRBD1 (6 bases). CDR3 length: 15 amino acids. V lost 2 bases to trimming and J lost 6 bases, with 16 bases between them. Germline V gene lookup returns CDR1 LGHDT and CDR2 YNNKEL (reference sequence). The CDR3 DNA follows: TGTGCCAGCAGCCAAACCACAGGGACATCGCATGGCTACACCTTC. This sequence encodes CASSQTTGTSHGYTF. Variable domain in full (rest from reference TRBV3-1 and TRBJ1-2): DTAVSQTPKYLVTQMGNDKSIKCEQNLGHDTMYWYKQDSKKFLKIMFSYNNKELIINETVPNRFSPKSPDKAHLNLHINSLELGDSAVYFCASSQTTGTSHGYTFGSGTRLTVV.

The chain employs TRBV7-9 and TRBJ1-6; D gene unclear. The CDR3 contains 15 residues. V lost 5 bases and J 3 bases, leaving 11 bases between the germline ends. Germline values: CDR1 SEHNR, CDR2 FQNEAQ (reference sequence). CDR3 coding DNA: TGTGCCAGCAGCCAAGTAGTAGGCTATAATTCACCCCTCCACTTT. Encoded protein: CASSQVVGYNSPLHF.

The rearrangement uses TRBV4-1 and TRBJ2-3; possibly TRBD1 for D (6 bases). The germline V gene encodes CDR1 MGHRA and CDR2 YSYEKL. V lost 4 bases and J 1 base, leaving 12 bases between the germline ends. The CDR3 contains 15 residues. CDR3 loop: CASSREGGRTDTQYF. In DNA form, the CDR3 reads TGCGCCAGCAGCCGAGAAGGGGGTCGCACAGATACGCAGTATTTT.

The V gene is TRBV4-1, the J gene TRBJ2-5; D is unclear. V shed 0 bases and J shed 2 bases, with 10 bases lying between them. This CDR3 region has 15 residues. The V gene's germline CDR1 is MGHRA and CDR2 YSYEKL. The chain's CDR3 is CASSQERNPQETQYF. In DNA, the CDR3 is TGCGCCAGCAGCCAAGAAAGAAATCCTCAAGAGACCCAGTACTTC.